This T cell receptor beta chain was captured in a study of T cell changes during pregnancy in multiple sclerosis. There are a few counts of this clone. Generated by immunoSEQ multiplex PCR, the TCRdb table keeps only in-frame clones and is missing some. This table has over 60,000 clones, around nine tenths appearing once. With 8 bases removed from V and 0 bases from J, the gap between germline ends came to 16 bases. In germline, CDR1 is KGHSH, CDR2 LQKENI. This CDR3 contains 15 residues. The genes are TRBV18 and TRBJ1-1, with D hard to call. The sample was CD4+ T cells from peripheral blood mononuclear cells, taken in the third trimester of pregnancy. The source of this sequence is a female donor in good health, enrolled as a control in a pregnancy study. CDR3 region: CASRSQQLVNTEAFF. CDR3 DNA: TGTGCCAGCCGTTCACAGCAACTCGTGAACACTGAAGCTTTCTTT.